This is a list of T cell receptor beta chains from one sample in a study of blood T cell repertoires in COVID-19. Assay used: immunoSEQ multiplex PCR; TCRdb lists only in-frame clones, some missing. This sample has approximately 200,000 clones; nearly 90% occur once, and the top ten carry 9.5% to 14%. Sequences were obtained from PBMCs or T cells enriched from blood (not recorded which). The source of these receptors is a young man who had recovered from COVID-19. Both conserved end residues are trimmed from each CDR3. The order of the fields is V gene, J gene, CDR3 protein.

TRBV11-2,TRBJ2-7,ASRGASLAYEQY
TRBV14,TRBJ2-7,ASSRQTGTSDNYEQY
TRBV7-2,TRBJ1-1,ASSPRGMNTEAF
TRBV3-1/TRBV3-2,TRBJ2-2,ASSQPTGTSGIGELF
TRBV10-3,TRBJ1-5,AISEDREDQPQH
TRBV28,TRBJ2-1,ASRRTSGSYYNEQF
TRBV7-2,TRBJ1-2,ASSLDQGSYGYT
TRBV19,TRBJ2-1,AGGAGGPNEQF
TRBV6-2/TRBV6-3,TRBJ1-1,ASSYPPGGFNTEAF
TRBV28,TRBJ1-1,ASRPSVSVNTEAF
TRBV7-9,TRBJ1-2,ASTPPGKGGYT
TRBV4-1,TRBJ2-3,ASSPLAGGHTQY
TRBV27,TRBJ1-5,ASNRGGNSNQPQH